What follows are 7 T cell receptor beta chains derived from one specimen sequenced in a study of response to subunit inactivated influenza vaccine. MiXCR was run by TCRdb on the RT-PCR reads, yielding one entry per CDR3 protein. The repertoire holds 650,000 to 800,000 distinct CDR3 sequences, with less than 20% as singletons. Material: PBMCs from blood, obtained roughly 5 days after vaccination. The receptors were gathered from a man aged 45 to 65 who received an inactivated influenza vaccine.

The V gene is TRBV7-9, the J gene TRBJ1-2; 9 bases agree with TRBD1. The CDR3 spans 16 residues. V dropped 4 bases and J dropped 2; count of bases not matched to a gene: 8. Per germline, CDR1 SEHNR and CDR2 FQNEAQ (reference sequence). The CDR3 loop is CASSSTGGGWNYGYTF. The CDR3, as DNA: TGTGCCAGCAGCTCGACAGGGGGTGGATGGAACTATGGCTACACCTTC.

This clonotype was observed a handful of times. The chain employs TRBV7-9 and TRBJ2-2; TRBD1 matches at 7 bases. The V gene's germline CDR1 is SEHNR and CDR2 FQNEAQ (reference sequence). The junction had 9 bases not matched to a gene; V was cut back by 4 bases and J by 1 base. The CDR3 consists of 17 residues. The CDR3 protein is CASSSSDRPMNTGELFF. DNA of the CDR3: TGTGCCAGCAGCTCGTCGGACAGGCCGATGAACACCGGGGAGCTGTTTTTT.

The chain is built from TRBV5-1 and TRBJ2-7; 9 bases line up with TRBD1. Unmatched junction bases numbered 8, after V lost 1 base and J lost 3 bases. The CDR3 has 16 amino acids. The germline V gene has CDR1 SGHRS and CDR2 YFSETQ. CDR3 sequence reads: CASSLFRDRANYEQYF. As DNA, the CDR3 is TGCGCCAGCAGCTTGTTCCGGGACAGGGCAAACTACGAGCAGTACTTC.

The chain combines TRBV27 with TRBJ2-7; D uncertain. Germline V gives CDR1 MNHEY, CDR2 SMNVEV (reference sequence). With 5 bases removed from V and 1 base from J, the gap between germline ends came to 12 bases. This CDR3 has 14 residues. CDR3 nucleotides: TGTGCCAGCAGTCCCCACCAGAGATCCTACGAGCAGTACTTC. Encoded protein: CASSPHQRSYEQYF.

This clonotype was seen a handful of times. This sequence joins TRBV20-1 and TRBJ1-1, with a possible D match to TRBD1 (6 bases). The CDR3 sequence is 14 residues long. The germline V and J ends were trimmed by 3 bases and 3 bases, with 14 bases remaining between them. The germline gives CDR1 DFQATT, CDR2 SNEGSKA (reference sequence). The CDR3 sequence: CSASGGQQHTEAFF. The CDR3 nucleotides read TGCAGTGCTAGTGGGGGCCAACAACACACTGAAGCTTTCTTT.

This clonotype was seen more than once but under ten times. This chain links TRBV6-1 with TRBJ2-2; 8 bases fit TRBD1. This CDR3 is 15 amino acids long. V lost 8 bases, J lost 7 bases, and 12 bases stayed unmatched. Germline CDR1 and CDR2: MNHNS and SASEGT. The CDR3 sequence is CASRPGQGAYGELFF. CDR3 DNA: TGTGCCAGCCGACCCGGTCAGGGGGCTTACGGGGAGCTGTTTTTT.

The CDR3 reads CASSATSGGAITDTQYF. As DNA, the CDR3 is TGTGCCAGCAGCGCGACTAGCGGGGGGGCCATCACAGATACGCAGTATTTT. The V gene is TRBV9, the J gene TRBJ2-3, with TRBD2 identical over 14 bases. The CDR3 extends over 17 amino acids. V trimming: 3 bases; J trimming: 2 bases; junction bases outside the gene matches: 5. The germline V gene encodes CDR1 SGDLS and CDR2 YYNGEE.